This T cell receptor beta chain appears in the sequencing data of a study of T cells after yellow fever vaccination. Study-level points and caveats: Abundant bulk-population clonotypes could contaminate the FACS-sorted repertoires. In post-booster samples, most primary-vaccination clones reappeared (just under 98% CD4, approximately 91% CD8).

Turning to this clonotype: As yet, its antigen is unknown.

Germline assignment: CDR1 SGHNT and CDR2 YYREEE (reference sequence). J gave up 10 bases and V 5 bases, and 6 bases lay outside the gene matches. The length of the CDR3 is 14 residues. Generation of TCR cDNA used 5'RACE template switching (which added a universal primer site and UMIs). TCRdb called the 5' RACE reads again in MiXCR, with one record for every CDR3 protein. The sample yields approximately 510,000 distinct CDR3 sequences, less than 25% seen once. This specimen consisted of PBMCs, obtained less than 25 days after the first yellow fever vaccination. The TCR sequence derives from a man younger than 35 who received the YFV17D yellow fever vaccine. The chain is built from TRBV5-4 and TRBJ2-3, with TRBD2 matching over 14 bases. In DNA form, the CDR3 reads TGTGCCAGCAGTTTACCGGGACTAGCGGGGGCGCAGTATTTT. Its protein product is CASSLPGLAGAQYF.